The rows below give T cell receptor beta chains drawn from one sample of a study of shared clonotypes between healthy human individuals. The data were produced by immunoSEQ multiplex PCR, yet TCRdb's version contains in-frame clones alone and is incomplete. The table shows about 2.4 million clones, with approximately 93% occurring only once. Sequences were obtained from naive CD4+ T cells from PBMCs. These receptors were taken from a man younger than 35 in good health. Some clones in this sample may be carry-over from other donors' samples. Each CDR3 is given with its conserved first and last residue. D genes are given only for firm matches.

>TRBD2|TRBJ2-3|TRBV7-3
TGTGCCAGCAGCCCTACGGGAGGAAGAACAGATACGCAGTATTTT
CASSPTGGRTDTQYF
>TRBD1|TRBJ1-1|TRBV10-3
TGTGCCAGCTGGGGCCTGACAGGGGGCGGCACTGAAGCTTTCTTT
CASWGLTGGGTEAFF
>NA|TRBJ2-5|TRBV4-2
TGTGCCAGCAGCCGGGATTCCGGGACCCAAGAGACCCAGTACTTC
CASSRDSGTQETQYF
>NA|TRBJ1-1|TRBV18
TGTGCCAGCTCACCTCAGGGGAGTGACACTGAAGCTTTCTTT
CASSPQGSDTEAFF
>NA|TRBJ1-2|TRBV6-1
TGTGCCAGCAGGACAGCAGGGAACTATGGCTACACCTTC
CASRTAGNYGYTF
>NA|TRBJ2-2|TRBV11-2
TGTGCCAGCAGCTTAGTAACCCTTAACACCGGGGAGCTGTTTTTT
CASSLVTLNTGELFF
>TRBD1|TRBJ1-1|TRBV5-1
TGCGCCAGCAGCGTGGGGGATAGGGGGCTGAACACTGAAGCTTTCTTT
CASSVGDRGLNTEAFF
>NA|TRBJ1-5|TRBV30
TGTGCCTGGAGTACCCAGGGGCCCCAGCATTTT
CAWSTQGPQHF
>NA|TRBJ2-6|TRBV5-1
TGCGCCAGCAGCACGGGACGGATCTCTGGGGCCAACGTCCTGACTTTC
CASSTGRISGANVLTF
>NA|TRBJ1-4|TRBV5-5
TGTGCCAGCAGTATCTCAACTAATGAAAAACTGTTTTTT
CASSISTNEKLFF
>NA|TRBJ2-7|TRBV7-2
TGTGCCAGCAGCTCCCCCGGGAGAGAGCAGTACTTC
CASSSPGREQYF
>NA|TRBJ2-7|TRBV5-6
TGTGCCAGCAGCTTGGTGGGGGGTAAACTCGGCGAGCAGTACTTC
CASSLVGGKLGEQYF
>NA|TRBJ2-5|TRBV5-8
TGTGCCAGCAGCTCGGGCACGTCGAGGTCCGGGGAGACCCAGTACTTC
CASSSGTSRSGETQYF
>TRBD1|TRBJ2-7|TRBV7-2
TGTGCCAGCAGCTCAGGGGGCCCCTACGAGCAGTACTTC
CASSSGGPYEQYF
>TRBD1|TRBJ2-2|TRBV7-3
TGTGCCAGCAGCTTCGGGACAGGGGTCACCGGGGAGCTGTTTTTT
CASSFGTGVTGELFF
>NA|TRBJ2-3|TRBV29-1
TGCAGCGTTCGAGGGGCAGGAGTCACAGATACGCAGTATTTT
CSVRGAGVTDTQYF
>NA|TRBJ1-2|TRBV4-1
TGCGCCAGCAGCGATCCTCTAAAGGGGGTTAACTATGGCTACACCTTC
CASSDPLKGVNYGYTF